The present T cell receptor (beta chain) was sequenced within a study of T-cell reconstitution after alpha-beta-depleted transplantation in children. Germline lookup yields CDR1 SGHKS and CDR2 YYEKEE (reference sequence). CDR3 size: 16 residues. Trimming took off 3 bases at V and 1 base at J, with 17 bases between the two ends. This clonotype was found a few times. Using unique molecular identifiers, the investigators prepared the TCRbeta library. TCRdb itself ran the PCR reads through MiXCR, one entry per CDR3 protein. The sample carries roughly 170,000 distinct CDR3 sequences, around 7% recorded once.

This sequence joins TRBV5-5 and TRBJ2-7; maybe TRBD2 (7 bases). The sequence derives from a human donor who donated a stem cell graft to a child with Wiskott-Aldrich syndrome. The sequencing used PBMCs from the stem cell graft donor, collected from the stem cell graft. CDR3 nucleotides: TGTGCCAGCAGCTGGGGGGGGGCGGAGGCTTCCTACGAGCAGTACTTC. It translates to CASSWGGAEASYEQYF.